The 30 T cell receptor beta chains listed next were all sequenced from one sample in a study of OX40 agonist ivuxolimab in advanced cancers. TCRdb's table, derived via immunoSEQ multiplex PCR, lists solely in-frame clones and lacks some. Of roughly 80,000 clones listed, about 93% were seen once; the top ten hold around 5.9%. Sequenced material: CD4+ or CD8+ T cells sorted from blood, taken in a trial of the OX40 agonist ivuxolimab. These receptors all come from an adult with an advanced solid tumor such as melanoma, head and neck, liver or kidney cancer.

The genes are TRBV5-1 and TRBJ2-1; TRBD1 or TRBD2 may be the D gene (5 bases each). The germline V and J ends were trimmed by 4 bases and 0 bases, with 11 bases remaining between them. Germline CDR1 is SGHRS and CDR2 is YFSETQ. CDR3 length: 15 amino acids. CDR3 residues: CASSRDGSSYNEQFF. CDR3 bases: TGCGCCAGCAGCCGGGACGGAAGCTCCTACAATGAGCAGTTCTTC.

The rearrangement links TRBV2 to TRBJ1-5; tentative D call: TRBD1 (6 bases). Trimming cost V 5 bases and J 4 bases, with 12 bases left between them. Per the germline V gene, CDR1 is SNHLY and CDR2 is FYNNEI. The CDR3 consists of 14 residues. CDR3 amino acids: CASSNNQGNQPQHF. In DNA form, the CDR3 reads TGTGCCAGCAGTAACAATCAGGGGAATCAGCCCCAGCATTTT.

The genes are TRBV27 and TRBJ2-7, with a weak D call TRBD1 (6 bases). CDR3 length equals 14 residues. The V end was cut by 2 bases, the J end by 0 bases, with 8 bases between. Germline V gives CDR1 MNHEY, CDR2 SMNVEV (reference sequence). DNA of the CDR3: TGTGCCAGCAGTTTAGACAGGAACTCCTACGAGCAGTACTTC. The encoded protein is CASSLDRNSYEQYF.

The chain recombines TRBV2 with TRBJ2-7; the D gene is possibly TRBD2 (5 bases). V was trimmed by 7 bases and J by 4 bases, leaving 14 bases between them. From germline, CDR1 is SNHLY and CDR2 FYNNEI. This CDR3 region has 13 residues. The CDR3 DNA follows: TGTGCCAGCATAGGGATAGCGTTGTACGAGCAGTACTTC. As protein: CASIGIALYEQYF.

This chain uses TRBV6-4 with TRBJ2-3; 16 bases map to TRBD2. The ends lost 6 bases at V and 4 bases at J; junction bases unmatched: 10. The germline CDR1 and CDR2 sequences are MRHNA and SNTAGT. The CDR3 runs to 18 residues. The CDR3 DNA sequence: TGTGCCAGCAGGGCCCCGGGACTAGCGGGAGGGATCTCAGATACGCAGTATTTT. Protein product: CASRAPGLAGGISDTQYF.

The CDR3 DNA reads TGCGCCAGCAGTGAGATCCAGGGGGAGTATCAGTTCTTC. Translated, it gives CASSEIQGEYQFF. This chain connects TRBV10-2 to TRBJ2-1; TRBD1 aligns across 7 bases. The CDR3 is 13 amino acids. The V and J ends lost 2 bases and 13 bases, in that order; junction bases with no gene match: 8. Germline CDR1 and CDR2: WSHSY and SAAADI.

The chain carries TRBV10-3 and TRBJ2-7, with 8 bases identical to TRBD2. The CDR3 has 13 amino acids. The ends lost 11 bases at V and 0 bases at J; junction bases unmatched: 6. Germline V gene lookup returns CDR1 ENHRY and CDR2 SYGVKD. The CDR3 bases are TGTGCCTCGCGGGGGGCCCTCTCCTACGAGCAGTACTTC. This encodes CASRGALSYEQYF.

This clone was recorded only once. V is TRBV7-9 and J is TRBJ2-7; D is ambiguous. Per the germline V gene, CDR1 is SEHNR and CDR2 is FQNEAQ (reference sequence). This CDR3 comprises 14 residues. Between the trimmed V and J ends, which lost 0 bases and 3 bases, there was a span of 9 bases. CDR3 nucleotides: TGTGCCAGCAGCTTAGCGCTTACTAACTACGAGCAGTACTTC. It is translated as CASSLALTNYEQYF.

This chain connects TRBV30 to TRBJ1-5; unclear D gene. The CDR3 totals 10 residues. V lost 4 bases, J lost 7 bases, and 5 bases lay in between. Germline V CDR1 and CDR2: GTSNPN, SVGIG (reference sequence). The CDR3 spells CAWNVQPQHF. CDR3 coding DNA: TGTGCCTGGAACGTACAGCCCCAGCATTTT.

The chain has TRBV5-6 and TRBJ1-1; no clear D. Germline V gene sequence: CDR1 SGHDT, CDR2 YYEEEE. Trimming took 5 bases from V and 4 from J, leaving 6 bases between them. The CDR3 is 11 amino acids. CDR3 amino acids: CASSRITEAFF. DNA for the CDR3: TGTGCCAGCAGTAGGATCACTGAAGCTTTCTTT. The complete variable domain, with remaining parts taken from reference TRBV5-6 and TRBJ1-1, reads DAGVTQSPTHLIKTRGQQVTLRCSPKSGHDTVSWYQQALGQGPQFIFQYYEEEERQRGNFPDRFSGHQFPNYSSELNVNALLLGDSALYLCASSRITEAFFGQGTRLTVV.

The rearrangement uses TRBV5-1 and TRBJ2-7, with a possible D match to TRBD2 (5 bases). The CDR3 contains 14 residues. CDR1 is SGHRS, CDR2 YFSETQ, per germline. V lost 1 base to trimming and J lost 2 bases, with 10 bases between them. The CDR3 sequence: CASSLTSLAYEQYF. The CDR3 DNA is TGCGCCAGCAGCTTGACTAGTTTGGCCTACGAGCAGTACTTC.

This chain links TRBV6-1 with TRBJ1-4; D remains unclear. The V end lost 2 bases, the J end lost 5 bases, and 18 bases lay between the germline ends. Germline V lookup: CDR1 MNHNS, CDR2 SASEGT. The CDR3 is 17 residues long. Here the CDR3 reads CASSETFSRQLNEKLFF. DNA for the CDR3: TGTGCCAGCAGTGAAACCTTCTCACGGCAGCTCAATGAAAAACTGTTTTTT.

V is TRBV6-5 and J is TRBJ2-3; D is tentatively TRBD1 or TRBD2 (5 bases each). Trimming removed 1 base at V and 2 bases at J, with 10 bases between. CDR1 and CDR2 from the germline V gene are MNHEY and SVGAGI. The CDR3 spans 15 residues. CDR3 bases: TGTGCCAGCAGTTACTATGGGGGTATCACAGATACGCAGTATTTT. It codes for CASSYYGGITDTQYF.

The CDR3 region has the DNA TGCAGCGTTGAAGAGCCAGGGGGCCCCTACAATGAGCAGTTCTTC. Translated: CSVEEPGGPYNEQFF. The V call is TRBV29-1, the J call TRBJ2-1; 8 bases line up with TRBD1. V lost 0 bases, J lost 2 bases, and 3 bases stayed unmatched. The CDR3 covers 15 residues. Germline V gene data show CDR1 as SQVTM and CDR2 as ANQGSEA.

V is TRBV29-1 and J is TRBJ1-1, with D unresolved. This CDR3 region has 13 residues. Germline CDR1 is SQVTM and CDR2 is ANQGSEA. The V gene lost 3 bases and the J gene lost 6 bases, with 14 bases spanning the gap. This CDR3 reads CSVEASLRAEAFF. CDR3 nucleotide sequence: TGCAGCGTTGAGGCCAGCCTCCGGGCTGAAGCTTTCTTT.

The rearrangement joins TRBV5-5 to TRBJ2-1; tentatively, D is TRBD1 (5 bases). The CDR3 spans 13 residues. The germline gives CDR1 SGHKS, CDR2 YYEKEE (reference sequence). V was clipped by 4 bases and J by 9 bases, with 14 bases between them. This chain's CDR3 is CASSHKPGREQFF. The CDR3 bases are TGTGCCAGCAGCCACAAACCAGGGCGTGAGCAGTTCTTC.

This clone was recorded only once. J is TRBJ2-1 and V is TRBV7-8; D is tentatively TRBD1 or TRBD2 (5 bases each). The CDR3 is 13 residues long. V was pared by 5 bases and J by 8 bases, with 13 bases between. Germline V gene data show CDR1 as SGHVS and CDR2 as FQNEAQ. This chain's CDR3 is CASSPEVGDEQFF. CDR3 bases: TGTGCCAGCAGCCCAGAGGTGGGGGATGAGCAGTTCTTC.

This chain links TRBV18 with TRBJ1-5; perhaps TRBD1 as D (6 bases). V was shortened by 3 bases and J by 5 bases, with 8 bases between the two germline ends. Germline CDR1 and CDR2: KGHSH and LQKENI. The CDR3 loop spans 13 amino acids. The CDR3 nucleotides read TGTGCCAGCTCACCGGACAGCGATCAGCCCCAGCATTTT. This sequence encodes CASSPDSDQPQHF. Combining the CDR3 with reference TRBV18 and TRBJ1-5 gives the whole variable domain NAGVMQNPRHLVRRRGQEARLRCSPMKGHSHVYWYRQLPEEGLKFMVYLQKENIIDESGMPKERFSAEFPKEGPSILRIQQVVRGDSAAYFCASSPDSDQPQHFGDGTRLSIL.

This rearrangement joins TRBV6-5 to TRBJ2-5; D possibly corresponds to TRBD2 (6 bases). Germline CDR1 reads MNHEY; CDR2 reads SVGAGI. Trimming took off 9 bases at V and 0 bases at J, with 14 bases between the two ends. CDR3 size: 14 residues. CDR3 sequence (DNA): TGTGCCAGTTTCGGGAGCAGCCACCAAGAGACCCAGTACTTC. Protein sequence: CASFGSSHQETQYF.

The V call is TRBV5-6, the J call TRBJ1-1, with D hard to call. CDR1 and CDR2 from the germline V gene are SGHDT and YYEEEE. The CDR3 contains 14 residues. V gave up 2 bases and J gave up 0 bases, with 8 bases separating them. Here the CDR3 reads CASSLGWMNTEAFF. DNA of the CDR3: TGTGCCAGCAGCTTAGGGTGGATGAACACTGAAGCTTTCTTT. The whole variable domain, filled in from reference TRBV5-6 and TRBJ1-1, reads DAGVTQSPTHLIKTRGQQVTLRCSPKSGHDTVSWYQQALGQGPQFIFQYYEEEERQRGNFPDRFSGHQFPNYSSELNVNALLLGDSALYLCASSLGWMNTEAFFGQGTRLTVV.

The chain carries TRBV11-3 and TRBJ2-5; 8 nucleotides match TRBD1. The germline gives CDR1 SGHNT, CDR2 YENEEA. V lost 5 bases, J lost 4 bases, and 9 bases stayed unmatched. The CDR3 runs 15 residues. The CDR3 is CASSPDGQGSETQYF. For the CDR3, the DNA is TGTGCCAGCAGCCCCGACGGACAGGGTTCAGAGACCCAGTACTTC.

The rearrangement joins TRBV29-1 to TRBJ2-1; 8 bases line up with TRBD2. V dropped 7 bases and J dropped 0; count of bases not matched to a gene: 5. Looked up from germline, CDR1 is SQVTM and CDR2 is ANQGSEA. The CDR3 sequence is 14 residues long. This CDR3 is CSAAGTSSYNEQFF. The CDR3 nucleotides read TGCAGCGCCGCCGGGACTAGCTCCTACAATGAGCAGTTCTTC.

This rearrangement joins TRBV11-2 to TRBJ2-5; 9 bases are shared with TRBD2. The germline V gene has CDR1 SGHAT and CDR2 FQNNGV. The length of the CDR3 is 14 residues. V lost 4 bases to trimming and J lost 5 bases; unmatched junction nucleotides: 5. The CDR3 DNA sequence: TGTGCCAGCAGCTCTAGCGGGGCTAGGGAGACCCAGTACTTC. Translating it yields CASSSSGARETQYF.

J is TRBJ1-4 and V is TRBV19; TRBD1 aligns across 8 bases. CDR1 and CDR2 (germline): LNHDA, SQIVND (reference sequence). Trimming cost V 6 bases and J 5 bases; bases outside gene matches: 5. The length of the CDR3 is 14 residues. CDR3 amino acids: CASRWTGKNEKLFF. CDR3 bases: TGTGCCAGTAGATGGACAGGGAAGAATGAAAAACTGTTTTTT.

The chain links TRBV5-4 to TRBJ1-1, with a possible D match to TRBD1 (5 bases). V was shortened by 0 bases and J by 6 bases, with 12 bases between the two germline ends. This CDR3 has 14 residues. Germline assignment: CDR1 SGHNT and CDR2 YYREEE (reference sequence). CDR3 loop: CASSLAVQAPEAFF. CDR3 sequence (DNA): TGTGCCAGCAGCTTGGCCGTACAGGCCCCTGAAGCTTTCTTT.

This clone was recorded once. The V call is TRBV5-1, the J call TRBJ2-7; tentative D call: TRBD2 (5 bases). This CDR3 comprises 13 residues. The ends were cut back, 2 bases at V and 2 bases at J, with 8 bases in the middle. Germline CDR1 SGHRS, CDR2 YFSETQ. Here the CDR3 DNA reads TGCGCCAGCAGCTTCGAGAGGGCCTACGAGCAGTACTTC. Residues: CASSFERAYEQYF. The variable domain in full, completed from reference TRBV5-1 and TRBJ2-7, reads KAGVTQTPRYLIKTRGQQVTLSCSPISGHRSVSWYQQTPGQGLQFLFEYFSETQRNKGNFPGRFSGRQFSNSRSEMNVSTLELGDSALYLCASSFERAYEQYFGPGTRLTVT.

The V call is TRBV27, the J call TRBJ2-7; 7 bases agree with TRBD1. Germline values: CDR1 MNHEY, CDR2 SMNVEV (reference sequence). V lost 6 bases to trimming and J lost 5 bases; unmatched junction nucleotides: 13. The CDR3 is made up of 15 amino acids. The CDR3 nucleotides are TGTGCCAGCAGGGGCTTCGGGACAGATTGGAACGAGCAGTACTTC. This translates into CASRGFGTDWNEQYF.

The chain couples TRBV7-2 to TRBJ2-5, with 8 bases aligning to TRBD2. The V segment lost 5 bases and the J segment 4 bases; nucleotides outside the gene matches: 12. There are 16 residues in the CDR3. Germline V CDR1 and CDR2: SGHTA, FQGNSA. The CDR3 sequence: CASSPRRAGEAETQYF. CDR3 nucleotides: TGTGCCAGCAGCCCCCGGAGAGCGGGAGAAGCAGAGACCCAGTACTTC.

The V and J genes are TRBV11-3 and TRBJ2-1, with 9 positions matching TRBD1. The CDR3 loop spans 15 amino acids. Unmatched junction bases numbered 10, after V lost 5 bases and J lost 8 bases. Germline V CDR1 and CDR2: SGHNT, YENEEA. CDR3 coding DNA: TGTGCCAGCAGCCCGGGACAGGGCCAAAGGGATGAGCAGTTCTTC. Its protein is CASSPGQGQRDEQFF.

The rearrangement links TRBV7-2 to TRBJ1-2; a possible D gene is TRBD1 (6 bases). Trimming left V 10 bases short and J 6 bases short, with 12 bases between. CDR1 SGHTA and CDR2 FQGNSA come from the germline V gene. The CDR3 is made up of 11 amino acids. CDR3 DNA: TGTGCCATCCTGACAGGACATGGCTACACCTTC. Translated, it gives CAILTGHGYTF.